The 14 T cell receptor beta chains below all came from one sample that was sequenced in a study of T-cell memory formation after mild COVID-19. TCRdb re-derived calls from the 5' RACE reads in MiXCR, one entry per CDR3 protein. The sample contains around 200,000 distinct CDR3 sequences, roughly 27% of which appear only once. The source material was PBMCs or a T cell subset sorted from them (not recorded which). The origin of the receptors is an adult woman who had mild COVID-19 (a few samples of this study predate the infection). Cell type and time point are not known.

CDR3 nucleotide sequence: TGTGCCAGCAGCGTAGGGCCCGGACTCGTCACAGATACGCAGTATTTT. It specifies CASSVGPGLVTDTQYF. The chain is built from TRBV9 and TRBJ2-3; the D gene is possibly TRBD2 (5 bases). CDR3 length equals 16 residues. Trimming took 0 bases from V and 2 from J, leaving 13 bases between them. Germline V lookup: CDR1 SGDLS, CDR2 YYNGEE.

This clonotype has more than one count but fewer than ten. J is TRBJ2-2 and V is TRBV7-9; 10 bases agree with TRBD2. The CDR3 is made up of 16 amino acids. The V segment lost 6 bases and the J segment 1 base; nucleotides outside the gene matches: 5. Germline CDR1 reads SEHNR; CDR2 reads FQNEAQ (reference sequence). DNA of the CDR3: TGTGCCAGCAGTCCCACTAGCGGGGTGAACACCGGGGAGCTGTTTTTT. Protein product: CASSPTSGVNTGELFF.

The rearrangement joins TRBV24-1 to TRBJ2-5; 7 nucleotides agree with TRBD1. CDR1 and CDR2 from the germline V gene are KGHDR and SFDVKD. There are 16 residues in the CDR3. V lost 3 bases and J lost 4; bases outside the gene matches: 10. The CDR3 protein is CATSDLLTGSGETQYF. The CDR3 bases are TGTGCCACCAGTGATCTTCTGACAGGGTCAGGAGAGACCCAGTACTTC.

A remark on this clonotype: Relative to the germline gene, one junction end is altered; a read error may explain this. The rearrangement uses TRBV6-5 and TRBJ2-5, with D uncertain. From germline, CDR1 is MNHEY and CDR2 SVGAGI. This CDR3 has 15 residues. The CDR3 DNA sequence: TGTGCCAGCAGTCACTCCGGCGGAGCATTGGAGACCCAGTACTTC. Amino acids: CASSHSGGALETQYF.

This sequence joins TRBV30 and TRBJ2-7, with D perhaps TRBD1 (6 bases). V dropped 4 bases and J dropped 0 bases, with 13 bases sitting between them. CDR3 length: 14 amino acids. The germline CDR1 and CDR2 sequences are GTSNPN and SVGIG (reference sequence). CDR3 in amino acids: CAWINTGHSYEQYF. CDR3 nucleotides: TGTGCCTGGATAAACACGGGACACTCCTACGAGCAGTACTTC.

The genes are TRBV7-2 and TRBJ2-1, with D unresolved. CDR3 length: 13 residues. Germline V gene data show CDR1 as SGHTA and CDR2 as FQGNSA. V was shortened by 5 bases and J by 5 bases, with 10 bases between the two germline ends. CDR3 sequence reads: CASSPYGNNEQFF. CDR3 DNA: TGTGCCAGCAGCCCGTATGGTAACAATGAGCAGTTCTTC.

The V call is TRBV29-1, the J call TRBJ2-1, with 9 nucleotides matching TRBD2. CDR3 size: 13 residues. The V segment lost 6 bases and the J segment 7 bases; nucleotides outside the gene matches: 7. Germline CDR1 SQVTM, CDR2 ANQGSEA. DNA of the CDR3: TGCAGCGTCGAGATAGCGGGAGATAATGAGCAGTTCTTC. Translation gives CSVEIAGDNEQFF.

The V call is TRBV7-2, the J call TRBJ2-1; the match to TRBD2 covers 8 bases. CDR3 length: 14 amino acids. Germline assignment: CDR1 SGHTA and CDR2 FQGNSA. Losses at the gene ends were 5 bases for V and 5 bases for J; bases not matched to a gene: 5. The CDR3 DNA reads TGTGCCAGCAGCCCTCGGGGGGGTAACAATGAGCAGTTCTTC. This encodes CASSPRGGNNEQFF.

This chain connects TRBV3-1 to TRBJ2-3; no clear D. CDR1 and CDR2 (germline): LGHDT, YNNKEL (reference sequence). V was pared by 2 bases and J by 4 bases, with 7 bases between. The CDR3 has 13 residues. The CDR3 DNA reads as TGTGCCAGCAGCCAACAGCGCGCAGATACGCAGTATTTT. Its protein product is CASSQQRADTQYF.

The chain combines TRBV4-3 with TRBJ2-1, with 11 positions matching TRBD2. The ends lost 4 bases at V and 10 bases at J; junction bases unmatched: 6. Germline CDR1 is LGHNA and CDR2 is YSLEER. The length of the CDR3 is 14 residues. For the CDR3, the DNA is TGCGCCAGCAGCCGAACGGGACTAGCGGCCGAGCAGTTCTTC. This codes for CASSRTGLAAEQFF.

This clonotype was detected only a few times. In DNA form, the CDR3 reads TGTGCCAGCAGCTCGCGTTGGGGTAATTCACCCCTCCACTTT. It specifies CASSSRWGNSPLHF. This chain connects TRBV7-9 to TRBJ1-6; D remains unclear. Germline CDR1 SEHNR, CDR2 FQNEAQ (reference sequence). The CDR3 spans 14 residues. The V and J ends lost 4 bases and 6 bases respectively, with 10 bases between them.

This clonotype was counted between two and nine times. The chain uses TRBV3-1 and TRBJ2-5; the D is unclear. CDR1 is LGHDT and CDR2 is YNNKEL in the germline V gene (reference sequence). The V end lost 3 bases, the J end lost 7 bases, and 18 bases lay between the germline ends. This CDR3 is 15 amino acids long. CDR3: CASSHWQTGPGTQYF. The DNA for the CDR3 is TGTGCCAGCAGCCACTGGCAGACTGGCCCAGGGACCCAGTACTTC.

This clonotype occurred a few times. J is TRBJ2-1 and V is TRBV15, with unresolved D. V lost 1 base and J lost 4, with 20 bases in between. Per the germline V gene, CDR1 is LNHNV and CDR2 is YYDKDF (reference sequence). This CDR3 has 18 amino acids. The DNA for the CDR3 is TGTGCCACCAGCAGAGTACCAGGCCTACTCAACGGGTACAATGAGCAGTTCTTC. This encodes CATSRVPGLLNGYNEQFF.

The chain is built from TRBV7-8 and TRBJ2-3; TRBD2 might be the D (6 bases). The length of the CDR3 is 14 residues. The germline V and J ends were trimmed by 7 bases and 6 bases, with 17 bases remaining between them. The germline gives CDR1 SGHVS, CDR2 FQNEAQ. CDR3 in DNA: TGTGCCAGCACCCTGGGAGGAACCAAGGATACGCAGTATTTT. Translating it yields CASTLGGTKDTQYF.